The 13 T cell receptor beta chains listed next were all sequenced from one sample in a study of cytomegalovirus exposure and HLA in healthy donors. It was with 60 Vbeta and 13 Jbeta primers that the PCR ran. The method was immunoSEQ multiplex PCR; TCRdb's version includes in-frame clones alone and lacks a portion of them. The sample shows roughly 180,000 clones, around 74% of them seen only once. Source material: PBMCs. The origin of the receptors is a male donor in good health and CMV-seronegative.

The CDR3 bases are TGTGCCAGCAGCCCACAAGATTTTAATGAAAAACTGTTTTTT. It is translated as CASSPQDFNEKLFF. The chain combines TRBV28 with TRBJ1-4; D uncertain. CDR1 is MDHEN and CDR2 is SYDVKM in the germline V gene. The V gene lost 6 bases and the J gene lost 4 bases, with 12 bases spanning the gap. This CDR3 spans 14 amino acids.

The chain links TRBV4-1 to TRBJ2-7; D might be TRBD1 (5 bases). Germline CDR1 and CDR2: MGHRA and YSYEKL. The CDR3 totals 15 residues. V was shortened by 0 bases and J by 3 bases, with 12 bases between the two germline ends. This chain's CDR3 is CASSQDISGFYEQYF. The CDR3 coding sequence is TGCGCCAGCAGCCAAGATATTTCAGGGTTCTACGAGCAGTACTTC.

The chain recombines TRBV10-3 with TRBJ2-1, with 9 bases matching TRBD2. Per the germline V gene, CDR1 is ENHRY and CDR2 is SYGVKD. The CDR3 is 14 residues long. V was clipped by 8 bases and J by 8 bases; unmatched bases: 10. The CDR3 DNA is TGTGCCATCCGTCCCGGGACTAGCAGCTATGAGCAGTTCTTC. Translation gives CAIRPGTSSYEQFF.

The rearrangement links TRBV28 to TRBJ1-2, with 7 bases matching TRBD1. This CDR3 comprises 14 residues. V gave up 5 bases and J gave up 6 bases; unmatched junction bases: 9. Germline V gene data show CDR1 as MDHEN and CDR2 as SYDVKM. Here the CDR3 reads CASSPTGTLDGYTF. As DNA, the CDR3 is TGTGCCAGCAGTCCGACAGGGACCCTTGATGGCTACACCTTC.

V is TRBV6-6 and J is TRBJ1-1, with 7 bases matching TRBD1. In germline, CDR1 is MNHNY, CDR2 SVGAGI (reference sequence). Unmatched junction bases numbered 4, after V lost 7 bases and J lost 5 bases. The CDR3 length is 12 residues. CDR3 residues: CASTRGNTEAFF. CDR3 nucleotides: TGTGCCAGCACCAGGGGGAATACTGAAGCTTTCTTT.

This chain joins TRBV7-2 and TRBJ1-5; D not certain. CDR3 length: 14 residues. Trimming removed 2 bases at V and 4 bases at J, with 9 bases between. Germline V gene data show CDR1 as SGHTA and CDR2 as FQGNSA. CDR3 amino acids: CASSLTPGNQPQHF. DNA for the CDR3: TGTGCCAGCAGCTTAACTCCGGGGAATCAGCCCCAGCATTTT.

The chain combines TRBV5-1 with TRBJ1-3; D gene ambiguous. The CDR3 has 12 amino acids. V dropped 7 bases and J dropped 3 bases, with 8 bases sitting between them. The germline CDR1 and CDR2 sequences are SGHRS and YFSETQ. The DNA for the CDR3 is TGCGCCAGCGGGCGCGATGGAAACACCATATATTTT. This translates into CASGRDGNTIYF.

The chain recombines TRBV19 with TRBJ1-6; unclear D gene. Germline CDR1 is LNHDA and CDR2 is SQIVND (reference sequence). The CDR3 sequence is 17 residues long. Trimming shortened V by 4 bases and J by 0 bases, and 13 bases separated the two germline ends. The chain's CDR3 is CASSTDSFRSYNSPLHF. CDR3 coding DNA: TGTGCCAGTAGTACGGACTCCTTCCGCTCCTATAATTCACCCCTCCACTTT.

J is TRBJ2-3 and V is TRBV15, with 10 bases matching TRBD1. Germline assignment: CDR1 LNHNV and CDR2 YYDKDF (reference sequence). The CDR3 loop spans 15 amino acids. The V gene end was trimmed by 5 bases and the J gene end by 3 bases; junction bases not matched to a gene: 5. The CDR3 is CATSRRTGGTDTQYF. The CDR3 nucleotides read TGTGCCACCAGCCGACGGACAGGGGGGACAGATACGCAGTATTTT.

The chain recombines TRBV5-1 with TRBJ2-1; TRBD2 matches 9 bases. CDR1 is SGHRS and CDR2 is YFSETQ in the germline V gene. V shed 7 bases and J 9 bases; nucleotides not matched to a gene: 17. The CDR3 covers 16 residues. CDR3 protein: CASRLMAGGTGSEQFF. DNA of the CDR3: TGCGCCAGCCGACTTATGGCGGGAGGGACGGGGAGTGAGCAGTTCTTC.

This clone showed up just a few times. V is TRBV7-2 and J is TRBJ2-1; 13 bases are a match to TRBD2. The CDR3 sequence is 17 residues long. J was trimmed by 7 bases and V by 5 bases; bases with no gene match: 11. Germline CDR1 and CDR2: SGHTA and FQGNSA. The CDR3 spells CASSLSWTSGSRNEQFF. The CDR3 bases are TGTGCCAGCAGCCTATCCTGGACTAGCGGGAGTCGGAATGAGCAGTTCTTC. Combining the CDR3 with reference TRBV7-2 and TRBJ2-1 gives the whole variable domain GAGVSQSPSNKVTEKGKDVELRCDPISGHTALYWYRQSLGQGLEFLIYFQGNSAPDKSGLPSDRFSAERTGGSVSTLTIQRTQQEDSAVYLCASSLSWTSGSRNEQFFGPGTRLTVL.

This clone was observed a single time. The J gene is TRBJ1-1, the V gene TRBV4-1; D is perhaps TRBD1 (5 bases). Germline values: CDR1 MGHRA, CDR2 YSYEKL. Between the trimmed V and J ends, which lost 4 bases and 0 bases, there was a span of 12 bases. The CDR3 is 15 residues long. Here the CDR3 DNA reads TGCGCCAGCAGCCCCCTAGGGGCAGTGAACACTGAAGCTTTCTTT. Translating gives CASSPLGAVNTEAFF.

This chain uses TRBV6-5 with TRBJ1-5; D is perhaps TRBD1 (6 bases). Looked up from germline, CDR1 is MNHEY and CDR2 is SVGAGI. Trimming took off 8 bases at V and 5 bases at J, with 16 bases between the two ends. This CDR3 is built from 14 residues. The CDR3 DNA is TGTGCCAGCGGGGCTGGACAGACATATCAGCCCCAGCATTTT. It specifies CASGAGQTYQPQHF.